This entry concerns a single T cell receptor (beta chain). Antigen: not known. For repertoire sequencing, the TCR beta CDR3 regions were amplified from RNA transcripts. HTBI-primed RT-PCR formed the first round, and a multiplex PCR formed the second. Each CDR3 protein is one row after TCRdb ran MiXCR on the multiplex PCR reads. The table shows about 740,000 distinct CDR3 sequences, with 40% occurring only once. Each diagnosis was determined on the basis of clinical symptoms, serum thyroxine, TRAb, thyroid ultrasound and orbital computed tomography. CDR3 length equals 16 residues. Germline V CDR1 and CDR2: SGHTA, FQGNSA. Trimming took off 5 bases at V and 0 bases at J, with 11 bases between the two ends. The data derive from a study of Graves' ophthalmopathy and Graves' hyperthyroidism. Study-level points and caveats: At roughly 67% sensitivity and approximately 72% specificity, the model predicted progression of the ophthalmopathy. Discriminating ophthalmopathy from stable hyperthyroidism, a 13-signature model attained a sensitivity of about 90% and a specificity of approximately 81%.

The origin of this receptor is an adult man with Graves' ophthalmopathy. The sequenced sample consisted of peripheral blood. The chain recombines TRBV7-2 with TRBJ2-6; D uncertain. The CDR3 DNA reads TGTGCCAGCAGCCAAGATACGGGCTCTGGGGCCAACGTCCTGACTTTC. Translating gives CASSQDTGSGANVLTF.